The sequence of this T cell receptor (beta chain) was determined in a study of CD8+ T cells in alopecia areata. Overall study context: Those treated were given oral tofacitinib at 5 to 10 mg twice daily.

Sorting from PBMCs produced CD4+ and CD8+ T cells. RNA was extracted and reverse transcribed into cDNA as the sequencing template. The table came from immunoSEQ multiplex PCR; TCRdb's copy has only in-frame clones and leaves some out. The sample lists roughly 250,000 clones; around two thirds were seen once. The CDR3 length is 15 residues. V lost 1 base to trimming and J lost 5 bases; unmatched junction nucleotides: 6. This receptor was obtained from a human donor with alopecia areata. The source material was CD4+ T cells sorted from blood, sampled at week 0. The rearrangement uses TRBV23-1 and TRBJ2-5, with 8 bases aligning to TRBD1. TRBV23-1 is reported as an ORF; its role is uncertain. The CDR3 region is CASSQLEQGVETQYF. The CDR3, as DNA: TGCGCCAGCAGTCAATTAGAACAGGGGGTGGAGACCCAGTACTTC.